This T cell receptor (beta chain) was recovered during a study of cytomegalovirus exposure and HLA in healthy donors. Study-level information: A later analysis reported the 120 validation repertoires used the same platform as the approximately 660 first-cohort repertoires.

Data came from immunoSEQ multiplex PCR; TCRdb stores just in-frame clones and leaves some out. Of around 130,000 clones listed, approximately 89% are singletons. V shed 5 bases and J 7 bases; nucleotides not matched to a gene: 5. This CDR3 spans 13 amino acids. The V gene's germline CDR1 is SGHDT and CDR2 YYEEEE. This receptor was identified in a man aged 30-40 years in good health and CMV-seronegative. The chain is built from TRBV5-6 and TRBJ2-2; TRBD1 agrees at 7 bases. Sequences were obtained from PBMCs. In DNA form, the CDR3 reads TGTGCCAGCAGGGAGACAGGGAACGGGGAGCTGTTTTTT. Translating gives CASRETGNGELFF.